This T cell receptor beta chain was found in a study of cytomegalovirus exposure and HLA in healthy donors. In the case of this clone: Its antigen is unidentified.

Study results and caveats: TCR beta chain V- and J-gene trimming was linked, in a later analysis, to a missense variant in DCLRE1C. Usually a TCR sequence was rare, but some public TCRs were found in many donors.

V shed 0 bases and J shed 5 bases, with 8 bases lying between them. Germline CDR1 reads SGHVS; CDR2 reads FNYEAQ. The CDR3 totals 13 residues. Primers: 60 Vbeta forward and 13 Jbeta reverse. Per the authors' pipeline: A later analysis counted approximately 80 million unique TCR beta chains, about 11 million shared. Assay: immunoSEQ multiplex PCR; the TCRdb copy retains only in-frame clones and omits some. V and J calls and clone size are those listed in that table; D and trimming were worked out from the DNA. The sample carries about 150,000 clones, approximately 79% recorded once. This chain uses TRBV7-6 with TRBJ2-7; no clear D. Input material: PBMCs. This receptor was identified in a male donor in good health and CMV-seronegative. The CDR3 sequence is CASSLAGQNEQYF. The DNA for the CDR3 is TGTGCCAGCAGCTTAGCGGGCCAGAACGAGCAGTACTTC.